Shown below are 21 T cell receptor beta chains from a single sample sequenced in a study of cytomegalovirus exposure and HLA in healthy donors. Both 60 Vbeta primers and 13 Jbeta primers went into the PCR. Profiled with immunoSEQ multiplex PCR; TCRdb holds only in-frame clones, not every one. This table holds about 82,000 clones, over 65% found once. Sequenced material: PBMCs. Receptor source: a man in his forties or fifties in good health and CMV-seronegative.

This rearrangement joins TRBV2 to TRBJ1-1, with D maybe TRBD1 (5 bases). Germline CDR1 SNHLY, CDR2 FYNNEI. There are 12 residues in the CDR3. V was shortened by 4 bases and J by 7 bases, with 10 bases between the two germline ends. DNA for the CDR3: TGTGCCAGCAGTGGGTCAGGGCTTGAAGCTTTCTTT. Its protein product is CASSGSGLEAFF. The full variable domain, with the rest looked up from reference TRBV2 and TRBJ1-1, is EPEVTQTPSHQVTQMGQEVILRCVPISNHLYFYWYRQILGQKVEFLVSFYNNEISEKSEIFDDQFSVERPDGSNFTLKIRSTKLEDSAMYFCASSGSGLEAFFGQGTRLTVV.

The chain couples TRBV11-2 to TRBJ2-6; TRBD1 matches at 7 bases. Trimming cost V 6 bases and J 0 bases; bases outside gene matches: 5. The CDR3 covers 16 residues. Germline assignment: CDR1 SGHAT and CDR2 FQNNGV. CDR3 loop: CASRYRGSSGANVLTF. In DNA form, the CDR3 reads TGTGCCAGCAGGTACAGGGGTTCCTCTGGGGCCAACGTCCTGACTTTC.

This chain joins TRBV7-9 and TRBJ1-2; TRBD1 matches at 9 bases. The trim removed 5 bases at V and 0 bases at J, leaving 10 bases unmatched. CDR1 is SEHNR and CDR2 is FQNEAQ in the germline V gene (reference sequence). This CDR3 is 17 amino acids long. The CDR3 region is CASSQWGQGASNYGYTF. The CDR3 region has the DNA TGTGCCAGCAGCCAATGGGGACAGGGTGCCTCTAACTATGGCTACACCTTC.

This clone was counted a single time. The gene calls are TRBV28 and TRBJ1-2; 7 bases are shared with TRBD1. CDR3 size: 14 residues. Unmatched junction bases numbered 4, after V lost 2 bases and J lost 4 bases. Looked up from germline, CDR1 is MDHEN and CDR2 is SYDVKM. CDR3 coding DNA: TGTGCCAGCAGTTTAGCCCACAGGGGCTATGGCTACACCTTC. Translated: CASSLAHRGYGYTF.

V is TRBV5-1 and J is TRBJ1-2; D gene uncertain. Germline V gene sequence: CDR1 SGHRS, CDR2 YFSETQ. The CDR3 contains 13 residues. V shed 4 bases and J shed 6 bases, with 13 bases lying between them. The CDR3 region is CASSPLPSDGYTF. For the CDR3, the DNA is TGCGCCAGCAGCCCTCTACCGTCCGATGGCTACACCTTC.

This clone has a single count. The rearrangement joins TRBV18 to TRBJ1-5; 7 bases are a match to TRBD1. The CDR3 extends over 15 amino acids. The ends lost 6 bases at V and 5 bases at J; junction bases unmatched: 10. Germline-derived CDR1 and CDR2 are KGHSH and LQKENI. This CDR3 is CASSQSRDSYQPQHF. The CDR3 bases are TGTGCCAGCTCGCAATCCCGGGACAGCTATCAGCCCCAGCATTTT.

Note on this clone: A junction boundary mismatches the germline segment, possibly from a read error. CDR3 coding DNA: TGTTCCAGCAGCAACTCCGGGACAGGGGAGGTTAATTCACCCCTCCACTTT. Translating gives CSSSNSGTGEVNSPLHF. This chain uses TRBV7-9 with TRBJ1-6; 10 nucleotides match TRBD1. The CDR3 is 17 residues long. Germline-derived CDR1 and CDR2 are SEHNR and FQNEAQ (reference sequence).

V is TRBV5-6 and J is TRBJ2-7; unclear D gene. Per germline, CDR1 SGHDT and CDR2 YYEEEE. V shed 0 bases and J shed 2 bases, with 6 bases lying between them. The CDR3 contains 13 residues. CDR3 nucleotides: TGTGCCAGCAGCTTGGTTAGTCCCTACGAGCAGTACTTC. Its protein is CASSLVSPYEQYF.

The count of this clone is one. The V call is TRBV19, the J call TRBJ2-3, with 9 nucleotides matching TRBD2. Germline CDR1 LNHDA, CDR2 SQIVND (reference sequence). The junction had 20 bases not matched to a gene; V was cut back by 5 bases and J by 8 bases. The CDR3 extends over 18 amino acids. The CDR3 region is CASSPLVGASGVFGTQYF. The CDR3 nucleotides read TGTGCCAGTAGTCCCCTCGTTGGGGCTAGCGGGGTTTTCGGTACGCAGTATTTT.

This clone has just one count. The chain has TRBV18 and TRBJ1-5; TRBD1 might be the D (6 bases). V was clipped by 3 bases and J by 3 bases, with 12 bases between them. The CDR3 length is 15 residues. Per the germline V gene, CDR1 is KGHSH and CDR2 is LQKENI. The CDR3 nucleotides read TGTGCCAGCTCACCCCTACGGGGGGCCAATCAGCCCCAGCATTTT. This sequence encodes CASSPLRGANQPQHF.

The V call is TRBV5-1, the J call TRBJ1-4; D remains ambiguous. Germline V gene data show CDR1 as SGHRS and CDR2 as YFSETQ. The CDR3 totals 14 residues. Trimming pared 1 base from V and 6 bases from J, leaving 10 bases between. The CDR3 region is CASSLSESHEKLFF. The CDR3 bases are TGCGCCAGCAGCTTGTCGGAGTCCCATGAAAAACTGTTTTTT.

This chain links TRBV5-4 with TRBJ2-7, with 7 bases aligning to TRBD1. CDR3 size: 14 residues. CDR1 and CDR2 (germline): SGHNT, YYREEE (reference sequence). The trim removed 0 bases at V and 5 bases at J, leaving 5 bases unmatched. CDR3: CASSLGADRDEQYF. CDR3 sequence (DNA): TGTGCCAGCAGCTTGGGAGCCGACAGGGACGAGCAGTACTTC.

This rearrangement joins TRBV7-9 to TRBJ1-5; 7 bases match TRBD1. The CDR3 spans 14 residues. Per germline, CDR1 SEHNR and CDR2 FQNEAQ (reference sequence). With V trimmed by 4 bases and J by 6 bases, 6 bases remained unmatched. CDR3 residues: CASSSDRDGQPQHF. The CDR3 nucleotides are TGTGCCAGCAGCTCAGACAGGGACGGTCAGCCCCAGCATTTT.

The chain links TRBV6-5 to TRBJ1-4; 7 nucleotides align to TRBD1. V shed 6 bases, J shed 6 bases, and the junction held 4 bases outside the gene matches. The CDR3 covers 13 residues. Germline CDR1 reads MNHEY; CDR2 reads SVGAGI. The chain's CDR3 is CASRNRGHEKLFF. As DNA, the CDR3 is TGTGCCAGCAGGAACAGGGGACATGAAAAACTGTTTTTT.

The chain joins TRBV5-6 to TRBJ1-4; no reliable D call. Trimming took 2 bases from V and 0 from J, leaving 8 bases between them. The CDR3 runs 15 residues. Germline values: CDR1 SGHDT, CDR2 YYEEEE. CDR3 protein: CASSLKGATNEKLFF. The CDR3 DNA reads as TGTGCCAGCAGCTTAAAGGGAGCAACTAATGAAAAACTGTTTTTT.

The chain joins TRBV27 to TRBJ2-5; TRBD2 matches 12 bases. After removal of 4 bases from V and 7 bases from J, the junction contained 10 bases not matched to a gene. Germline CDR1 MNHEY, CDR2 SMNVEV (reference sequence). The CDR3 runs 16 residues. CDR3 region: CASSSLTSGGRVTQYF. Here the CDR3 DNA reads TGTGCCAGCAGTTCACTGACTAGCGGGGGTCGGGTGACCCAGTACTTC.

The V gene is TRBV5-1, the J gene TRBJ1-1; the D is unclear. The CDR3 is made up of 13 amino acids. CDR1 is SGHRS, CDR2 YFSETQ, per germline. Trimming cost V 0 bases and J 2 bases, with 5 bases left between them. Here the CDR3 reads CASSLVLNTEAFF. In nucleotides, the CDR3 is TGCGCCAGCAGCTTGGTCCTAAACACTGAAGCTTTCTTT.

This clone was found a few times. The V call is TRBV9, the J call TRBJ2-3, with 7 bases aligning to TRBD2. Germline assignment: CDR1 SGDLS and CDR2 YYNGEE. This CDR3 region has 14 residues. Trimming at V came to 5 bases and at J to 2 bases, leaving 5 bases not matched to a gene. CDR3 region: CASRRGGTTDTQYF. The CDR3 region has the DNA TGTGCCAGCAGGCGCGGGGGAACCACAGATACGCAGTATTTT.

This chain connects TRBV9 to TRBJ2-1; 14 bases match TRBD2. The germline gives CDR1 SGDLS, CDR2 YYNGEE. This CDR3 region has 19 residues. The V and J ends lost 4 bases and 6 bases, in that order; junction bases with no gene match: 15. In DNA, the CDR3 is TGTGCCAGCAGCCGAGGACTAGCGGGGGGCCCAGGAGGACGCAATGAGCAGTTCTTC. It is translated as CASSRGLAGGPGGRNEQFF. Full variable domain (missing parts from reference TRBV9 and TRBJ2-1): DSGVTQTPKHLITATGQRVTLRCSPRSGDLSVYWYQQSLDQGLQFLIQYYNGEERAKGNILERFSAQQFPDLHSELNLSSLELGDSALYFCASSRGLAGGPGGRNEQFFGPGTRLTVL.

This clone has only a few counts. This rearrangement joins TRBV4-1 to TRBJ1-4; D gene ambiguous. Per the germline V gene, CDR1 is MGHRA and CDR2 is YSYEKL. The ends were cut back, 0 bases at V and 7 bases at J, with 6 bases in the middle. This CDR3 has 13 residues. The DNA for the CDR3 is TGCGCCAGCAGCCAAGATGGGAGTGAAAAACTGTTTTTT. It yields the protein CASSQDGSEKLFF.

J is TRBJ1-1 and V is TRBV5-1; D not resolved. CDR1 and CDR2 (germline): SGHRS, YFSETQ. The CDR3 has 13 residues. V dropped 4 bases and J dropped 6 bases, with 13 bases sitting between them. The CDR3 region is CASSPGLKSEAFF. The CDR3 DNA sequence: TGCGCCAGCAGCCCAGGACTGAAATCTGAAGCTTTCTTT.